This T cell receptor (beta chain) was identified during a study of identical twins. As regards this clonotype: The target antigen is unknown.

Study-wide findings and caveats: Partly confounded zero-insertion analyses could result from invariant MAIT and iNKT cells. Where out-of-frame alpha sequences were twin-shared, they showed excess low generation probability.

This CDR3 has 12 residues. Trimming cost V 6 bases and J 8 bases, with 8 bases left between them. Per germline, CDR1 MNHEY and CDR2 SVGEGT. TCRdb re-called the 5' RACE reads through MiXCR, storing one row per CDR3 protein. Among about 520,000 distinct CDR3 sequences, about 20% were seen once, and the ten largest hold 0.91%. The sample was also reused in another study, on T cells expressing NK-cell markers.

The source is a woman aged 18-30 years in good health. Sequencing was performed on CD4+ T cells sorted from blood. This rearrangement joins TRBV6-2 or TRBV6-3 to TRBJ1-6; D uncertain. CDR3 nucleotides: TGTGCCAGCAGCCGCCTAGATTCACCCCTCCACTTT. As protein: CASSRLDSPLHF.